The next 28 T cell receptor beta chains were all read from a single sample in a study of T cell responses to AZD1222 COVID-19 vaccine. Produced via immunoSEQ multiplex PCR; TCRdb's table is partial and in-frame only. The repertoire holds around 150,000 clones, 90% seen once, with 1.5% to 2% in the top ten. Sequenced material: peripheral blood, taken on day 0 of AZD1222 vaccination. These receptors came from an adult in good health.

V is TRBV27 and J is TRBJ2-2; D is ambiguous. CDR1 is MNHEY and CDR2 is SMNVEV in the germline V gene (reference sequence). V dropped 3 bases and J dropped 1 base, with 0 bases sitting between them. The CDR3 loop spans 12 amino acids. The DNA for the CDR3 is TGTGCCAGCAGTTTGAACACCGGGGAGCTGTTTTTT. This codes for CASSLNTGELFF.

The rearrangement links TRBV6-5 to TRBJ1-1; D possibly corresponds to TRBD1 (6 bases). V was clipped by 6 bases and J by 4 bases, with 15 bases between them. The CDR3 sequence is 14 residues long. Germline CDR1 is MNHEY and CDR2 is SVGAGI. CDR3 loop: CASRPPGGRTEAFF. CDR3 sequence (DNA): TGTGCCAGCAGACCACCGGGGGGCCGCACTGAAGCTTTCTTT.

This chain joins TRBV6-5 and TRBJ1-2; TRBD1 matches at 9 bases. This CDR3 contains 16 residues. In germline, CDR1 is MNHEY, CDR2 SVGAGI. V shed 2 bases and J 5 bases; nucleotides not matched to a gene: 9. This CDR3 reads CASSYSPGQGVYGYTF. In DNA form, the CDR3 reads TGTGCCAGCAGTTACAGTCCGGGACAGGGCGTTTATGGCTACACCTTC.

The chain employs TRBV20-1 and TRBJ2-1, with 7 positions matching TRBD2. The CDR3 is 16 residues long. Germline V gene data show CDR1 as DFQATT and CDR2 as SNEGSKA (reference sequence). Trimming removed 3 bases from V and 4 bases from J; junction bases left unmatched: 12. The CDR3 nucleotides are TGCAGTGCTAGTAAGTGGGAGGGCGGCTCTTACAATGAGCAGTTCTTC. Its translation is CSASKWEGGSYNEQFF.

The rearrangement uses TRBV19 and TRBJ1-2; 9 bases agree with TRBD1. This CDR3 contains 18 residues. V shed 3 bases and J 6 bases; nucleotides not matched to a gene: 17. Germline assignment: CDR1 LNHDA and CDR2 SQIVND (reference sequence). The CDR3 nucleotides are TGTGCCAGTAGTATTGAGCTCGGGACAGGGAACTATGTGCATGGCTACACCTTC. It encodes CASSIELGTGNYVHGYTF.

This clone was detected only once. The CDR3 region is CASSPTAQGSYGYTF. CDR3 coding DNA: TGCGCCAGCAGCCCCACAGCTCAGGGGAGCTATGGCTACACCTTC. The genes are TRBV5-1 and TRBJ1-2; D is perhaps TRBD1 (6 bases). CDR1 is SGHRS, CDR2 YFSETQ, per germline. CDR3 length equals 15 residues. Trimming shortened V by 4 bases and J by 4 bases, and 17 bases separated the two germline ends.

The chain couples TRBV15 to TRBJ1-1; D is unclear. Trimming pared 0 bases from V and 6 bases from J, leaving 20 bases between. Per the germline V gene, CDR1 is LNHNV and CDR2 is YYDKDF (reference sequence). This CDR3 is 17 amino acids long. The CDR3 here is CATSRDEDHLRSSEAFF. The CDR3 DNA is TGTGCCACCAGCAGAGACGAGGACCACCTTCGTAGCTCTGAAGCTTTCTTT.

The J gene is TRBJ1-2, the V gene TRBV28, with a possible D match to TRBD1 (6 bases). CDR1 and CDR2 (germline): MDHEN, SYDVKM. The length of the CDR3 is 15 residues. V lost 3 bases, J lost 4 bases, and 15 bases lay in between. The CDR3 spells CASSLQGRVTYGYTF. The CDR3 DNA is TGTGCCAGCAGTTTGCAGGGGCGGGTTACCTATGGCTACACCTTC.

The chain joins TRBV9 to TRBJ2-3, with 10 bases identical to TRBD2. The junction had 7 bases not matched to a gene; V was cut back by 3 bases and J by 0 bases. Germline CDR1 and CDR2: SGDLS and YYNGEE. The CDR3 totals 17 residues. CDR3 DNA sequence: TGTGCCAGCAGCGGACCTTTTAGCGGGGGGAGCACAGATACGCAGTATTTT. Encoded protein: CASSGPFSGGSTDTQYF.

V and J are TRBV2 and TRBJ1-2; D gene uncertain. This CDR3 spans 14 amino acids. Germline CDR1 is SNHLY and CDR2 is FYNNEI. V lost 5 bases to trimming and J lost 4 bases, with 14 bases between them. CDR3 in amino acids: CASSPARVGYGYTF. The CDR3 DNA reads TGTGCCAGCAGTCCGGCTAGGGTTGGCTATGGCTACACCTTC.

This chain joins TRBV4-3 and TRBJ2-7; TRBD2 is a possible D gene (6 bases). Germline V gene data show CDR1 as LGHNA and CDR2 as YSLEER. Deletions cut 1 base from V and 0 bases from J, with 10 bases between. The CDR3 is 15 amino acids. The DNA of the CDR3 is TGCGCCAGCAGCCAAGCGGCGGGACCCTCCTACGAGCAGTACTTC. This translates into CASSQAAGPSYEQYF.

This clone was detected once. This rearrangement joins TRBV28 to TRBJ1-5; D is unclear. Between the trimmed V and J ends, which lost 0 bases and 2 bases, there was a span of 2 bases. The CDR3 is 13 residues long. Germline V gene lookup returns CDR1 MDHEN and CDR2 SYDVKM. CDR3 residues: CASSLWGNQPQHF. In DNA form, the CDR3 reads TGTGCCAGCAGTTTATGGGGCAATCAGCCCCAGCATTTT.

V gene TRBV5-5 combines with J gene TRBJ1-1; D not certain. The CDR3 length is 13 residues. The V end was cut by 4 bases, the J end by 1 base, with 8 bases between. Germline V CDR1 and CDR2: SGHKS, YYEKEE (reference sequence). The CDR3 loop reads CASSRLQNTEAFF. In DNA form, the CDR3 reads TGTGCCAGCAGCCGCCTACAGAACACTGAAGCTTTCTTT.

V and J are TRBV11-3 and TRBJ2-2; 10 nucleotides line up with TRBD1. The length of the CDR3 is 17 residues. Germline V gene data show CDR1 as SGHNT and CDR2 as YENEEA. The V segment lost 2 bases and the J segment 4 bases; nucleotides outside the gene matches: 7. In DNA, the CDR3 is TGTGCCAGCAGCTTAACATCTTGGACAGGGGGCACCGGGGAGCTGTTTTTT. Protein sequence: CASSLTSWTGGTGELFF.

As concerns this clone: Germline is not matched at one junction end, which may reflect a read error. The chain combines TRBV4-1 with TRBJ2-5; the match to TRBD2 covers 7 bases. This CDR3 region has 14 residues. The germline CDR1 and CDR2 sequences are MGHRA and YSYEKL. The CDR3 reads CASSQDGAASGTHF. The DNA for the CDR3 is TGCGCCAGCAGCCAAGACGGCGCAGCTAGCGGTACTCACTTC.

This clone has only one observation. The rearrangement links TRBV7-2 to TRBJ1-5; 8 bases map to TRBD1. The CDR3 is 14 residues long. V lost 5 bases, J lost 5 bases, and 5 bases stayed unmatched. Germline-derived CDR1 and CDR2 are SGHTA and FQGNSA. Here the CDR3 reads CASSTQGADQPQHF. CDR3 bases: TGTGCCAGCAGCACCCAGGGGGCGGATCAGCCCCAGCATTTT.

CDR3 sequence: CASGFPGDTEAFF. The CDR3, as DNA: TGTGCTAGTGGTTTCCCGGGGGACACTGAAGCTTTCTTT. This sequence joins TRBV12-5 and TRBJ1-1; D is perhaps TRBD1 (5 bases). Germline CDR1 LGHNT, CDR2 FRNRAP. The length of the CDR3 is 13 residues. The ends were cut back, 3 bases at V and 3 bases at J, with 8 bases in the middle.

V and J are TRBV18 and TRBJ2-5; perhaps D is TRBD1 or TRBD2 (6 bases each). The V gene's germline CDR1 is KGHSH and CDR2 LQKENI. The CDR3 length is 15 residues. Between the trimmed V and J ends, which lost 6 bases and 4 bases, there was a span of 18 bases. The CDR3 DNA reads as TGTGCCAGCTCCCCAGTTGGAGGGGGTGGAGAGACCCAGTACTTC. Its translation: CASSPVGGGGETQYF. Using reference TRBV18 and TRBJ2-5 for the parts outside the CDR3, the full variable domain is NAGVMQNPRHLVRRRGQEARLRCSPMKGHSHVYWYRQLPEEGLKFMVYLQKENIIDESGMPKERFSAEFPKEGPSILRIQQVVRGDSAAYFCASSPVGGGGETQYFGPGTRLLVL.

This sequence joins TRBV7-6 and TRBJ2-2; 7 bases align to TRBD1. Looked up from germline, CDR1 is SGHVS and CDR2 is FNYEAQ. The CDR3 is made up of 16 amino acids. Losses at the gene ends were 5 bases for V and 3 bases for J; bases not matched to a gene: 9. The CDR3 bases are TGTGCCAGCAGCCCAAGAAGGGGGCGCGACACCGGGGAGCTGTTTTTT. It translates to CASSPRRGRDTGELFF.

J is TRBJ1-1 and V is TRBV7-9, with 8 bases aligning to TRBD1. The CDR3 has 12 amino acids. The germline V gene encodes CDR1 SEHNR and CDR2 FQNEAQ (reference sequence). Trimming cost V 9 bases and J 1 base; bases outside gene matches: 1. CDR3 sequence: CASGQGNTEAFF. CDR3 in DNA: TGTGCCAGTGGACAGGGGAACACTGAAGCTTTCTTT.

V gene TRBV5-1 combines with J gene TRBJ2-7; D not resolved. CDR1 is SGHRS, CDR2 YFSETQ, per germline. There are 14 residues in the CDR3. V lost 0 bases and J 5 bases, leaving 12 bases between the germline ends. The CDR3 protein is CASSLAAARDEQYF. CDR3 in DNA: TGCGCCAGCAGCTTGGCCGCAGCAAGGGACGAGCAGTACTTC.

The rearrangement uses TRBV5-1 and TRBJ1-6, with D possibly matching TRBD1 (5 bases). CDR1 and CDR2 (germline): SGHRS, YFSETQ. Trimming shortened V by 5 bases and J by 9 bases, and 15 bases separated the two germline ends. This CDR3 spans 14 amino acids. CDR3: CASRSKGLISPLHF. CDR3 nucleotides: TGCGCCAGCAGAAGTAAGGGGTTGATTTCACCCCTCCACTTT.

The V gene is TRBV29-1, the J gene TRBJ2-2, with a possible D match to TRBD1 (5 bases). Germline V gene data show CDR1 as SQVTM and CDR2 as ANQGSEA. Trimming pared 4 bases from V and 0 bases from J, leaving 9 bases between. The CDR3 extends over 14 amino acids. The DNA of the CDR3 is TGCAGCGTTGGTGAAGGGGCGAACACCGGGGAGCTGTTTTTT. Amino acids: CSVGEGANTGELFF.

This clone came up a few times. The rearrangement links TRBV6-4 to TRBJ2-6; D is undetermined. Germline V gene data show CDR1 as MRHNA and CDR2 as SNTAGT. Trimming removed 0 bases at V and 4 bases at J, with 4 bases between. This CDR3 region has 14 residues. CDR3 nucleotides: TGTGCCAGCAGTGACTCGAGGGGGGCCAACGTCCTGACTTTC. It is translated as CASSDSRGANVLTF.

The chain employs TRBV7-9 and TRBJ2-5, with D uncertain. Germline V gene sequence: CDR1 SEHNR, CDR2 FQNEAQ (reference sequence). V was pared by 5 bases and J by 5 bases, with 6 bases between. The CDR3 contains 11 residues. DNA for the CDR3: TGTGCCAGCAGCACTGGGGAGACCCAGTACTTC. Protein product: CASSTGETQYF.

The V gene is TRBV7-8, the J gene TRBJ2-2, with TRBD2 as a possible D gene (6 bases). The V end was cut by 5 bases, the J end by 5 bases, with 18 bases between. Germline-derived CDR1 and CDR2 are SGHVS and FQNEAQ. This CDR3 has 16 residues. The chain's CDR3 is CASSQLSGRGTGELFF. DNA for the CDR3: TGTGCCAGCAGCCAATTAAGCGGGCGCGGAACCGGGGAGCTGTTTTTT.

The chain couples TRBV10-3 to TRBJ2-5; D is ambiguous. The germline CDR1 and CDR2 sequences are ENHRY and SYGVKD. The CDR3 is made up of 12 amino acids. Trimming stripped 4 bases from V and 4 bases from J, with 7 bases between. In DNA form, the CDR3 reads TGTGCCATCAGTGCAGAACGAGAGACCCAGTACTTC. It codes for CAISAERETQYF.

The chain has TRBV18 and TRBJ1-4, with a tentative D call TRBD1 (6 bases). The CDR3 runs to 14 residues. Trimming took 4 bases from V and 7 from J, leaving 13 bases between them. The germline V gene encodes CDR1 KGHSH and CDR2 LQKENI. The CDR3 protein is CASSLGGLGEKLFF. The DNA for the CDR3 is TGTGCCAGCTCACTTGGGGGGCTAGGTGAAAAACTGTTTTTT.